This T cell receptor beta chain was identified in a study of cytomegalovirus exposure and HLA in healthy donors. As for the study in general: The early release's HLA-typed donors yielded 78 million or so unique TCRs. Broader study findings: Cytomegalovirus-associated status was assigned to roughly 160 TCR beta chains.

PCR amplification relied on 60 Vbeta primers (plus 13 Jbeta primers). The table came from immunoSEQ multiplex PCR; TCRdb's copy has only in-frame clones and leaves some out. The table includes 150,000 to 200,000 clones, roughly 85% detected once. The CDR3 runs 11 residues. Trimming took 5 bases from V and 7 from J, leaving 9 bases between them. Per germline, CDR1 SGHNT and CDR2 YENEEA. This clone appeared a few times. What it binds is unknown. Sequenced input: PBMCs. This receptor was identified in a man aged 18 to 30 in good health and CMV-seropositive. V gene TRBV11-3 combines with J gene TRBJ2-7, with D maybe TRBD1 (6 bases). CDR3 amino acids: CASSQGREQYF. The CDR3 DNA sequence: TGTGCCAGCAGCCAGGGGAGAGAGCAGTACTTC.